Sequencing of this TCR beta chain was carried out in a study of cytotoxic CD8 clonotypes in ibrutinib-treated CLL. The length of the CDR3 is 12 residues. V trimming: 6 bases; J trimming: 3 bases; junction bases outside the gene matches: 1. Germline V gene data show CDR1 as MDHEN and CDR2 as SYDVKM. The data were produced by immunoSEQ multiplex PCR, yet TCRdb's version contains in-frame clones alone and is incomplete. The sample includes roughly 4,200 clones, about 83% of them seen just once. This receptor was identified in a human donor with chronic lymphocytic leukemia. J is TRBJ2-7 and V is TRBV28; 8 bases are a match to TRBD2. This specimen was PBMCs, taken before ibrutinib treatment. This CDR3 is CASSGTSYEQYF. CDR3 coding DNA: TGTGCCAGCAGCGGGACTAGCTACGAGCAGTACTTC.